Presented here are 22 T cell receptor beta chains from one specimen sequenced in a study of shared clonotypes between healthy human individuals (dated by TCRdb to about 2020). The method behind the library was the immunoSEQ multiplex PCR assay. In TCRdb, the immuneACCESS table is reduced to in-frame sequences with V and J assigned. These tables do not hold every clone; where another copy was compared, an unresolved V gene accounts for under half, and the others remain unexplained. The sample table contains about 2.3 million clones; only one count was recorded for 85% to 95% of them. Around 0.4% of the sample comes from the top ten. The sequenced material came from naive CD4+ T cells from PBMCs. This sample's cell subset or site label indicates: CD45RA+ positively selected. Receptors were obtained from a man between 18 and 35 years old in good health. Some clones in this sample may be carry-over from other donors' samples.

CDR3 DNA sequence: TGTGCCAGCAGTTTATTGACCGGGACCGGACTACCTGGGCGGCAGTACTTC. The encoded protein is CASSLLTGTGLPGRQYF. This chain joins TRBV27 and TRBJ2-7, with D possibly matching TRBD2 (6 bases). CDR3 length: 17 residues. V lost 1 base, J lost 9 bases, and 25 bases lay in between. Germline V gene data show CDR1 as MNHEY and CDR2 as SMNVEV (reference sequence).

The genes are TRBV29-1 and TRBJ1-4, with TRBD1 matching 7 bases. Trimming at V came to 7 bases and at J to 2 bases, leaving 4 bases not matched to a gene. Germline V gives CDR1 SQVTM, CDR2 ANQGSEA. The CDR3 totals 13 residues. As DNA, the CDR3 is TGCAGCGCCGGCAGGGGGACTAATGAAAAACTGTTTTTT. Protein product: CSAGRGTNEKLFF.

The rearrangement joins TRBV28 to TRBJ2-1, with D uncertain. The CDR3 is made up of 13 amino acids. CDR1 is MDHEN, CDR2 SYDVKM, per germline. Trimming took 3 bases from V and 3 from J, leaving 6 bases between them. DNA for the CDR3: TGTGCCAGCAGTTTCCCGGACTACAATGAGCAGTTCTTC. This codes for CASSFPDYNEQFF.

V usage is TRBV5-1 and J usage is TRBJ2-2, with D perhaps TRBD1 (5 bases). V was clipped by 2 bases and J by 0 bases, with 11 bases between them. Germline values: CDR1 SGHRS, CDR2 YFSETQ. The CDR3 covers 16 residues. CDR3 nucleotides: TGCGCCAGCAGCTTTCAGGGAACGTCGAACACCGGGGAGCTGTTTTTT. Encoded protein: CASSFQGTSNTGELFF.

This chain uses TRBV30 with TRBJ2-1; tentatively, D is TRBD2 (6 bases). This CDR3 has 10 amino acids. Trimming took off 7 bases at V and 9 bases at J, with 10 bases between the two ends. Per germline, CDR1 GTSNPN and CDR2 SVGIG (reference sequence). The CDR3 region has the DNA TGTGCCTCGGGGGACGGTGAGCAGTTCTTC. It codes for CASGDGEQFF. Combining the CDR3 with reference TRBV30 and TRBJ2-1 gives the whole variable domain SQTIHQWPATLVQPVGSPLSLECTVEGTSNPNLYWYRQAAGRGLQLLFYSVGIGQISSEVPQNLSASRPQDRQFILSSKKLLLSDSGFYLCASGDGEQFFGPGTRLTVL.

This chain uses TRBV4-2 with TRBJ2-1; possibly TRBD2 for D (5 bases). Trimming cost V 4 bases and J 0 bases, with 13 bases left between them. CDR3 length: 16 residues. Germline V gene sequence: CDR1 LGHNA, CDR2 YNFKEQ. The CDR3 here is CASSLGGPSSYNEQFF. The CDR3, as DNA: TGTGCCAGCAGCCTCGGCGGGCCGAGCTCCTACAATGAGCAGTTCTTC.

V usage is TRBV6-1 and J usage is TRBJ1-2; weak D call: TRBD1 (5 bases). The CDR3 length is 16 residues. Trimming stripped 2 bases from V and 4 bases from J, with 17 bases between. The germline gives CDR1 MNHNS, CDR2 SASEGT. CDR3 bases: TGTGCCAGCAGTGAACTTCTATCCGGGACGACCTATGGCTACACCTTC. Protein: CASSELLSGTTYGYTF.

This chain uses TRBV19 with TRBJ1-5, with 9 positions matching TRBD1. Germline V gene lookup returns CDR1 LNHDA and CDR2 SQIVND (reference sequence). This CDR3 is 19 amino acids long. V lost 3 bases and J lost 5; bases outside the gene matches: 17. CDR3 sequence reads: CASSMWATTGGRMDQPQHF. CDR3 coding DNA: TGTGCCAGTAGTATGTGGGCTACGACAGGGGGTCGGATGGATCAGCCCCAGCATTTT.

In DNA, the CDR3 is TGCGCCAGCAGCTTCCCGAACCCCTCCTACAATGAGCAGTTCTTC. This translates into CASSFPNPSYNEQFF. The V call is TRBV5-1, the J call TRBJ2-1; D unresolved. Trimming stripped 2 bases from V and 0 bases from J, with 9 bases between. Germline CDR1 reads SGHRS; CDR2 reads YFSETQ. The CDR3 length is 15 residues.

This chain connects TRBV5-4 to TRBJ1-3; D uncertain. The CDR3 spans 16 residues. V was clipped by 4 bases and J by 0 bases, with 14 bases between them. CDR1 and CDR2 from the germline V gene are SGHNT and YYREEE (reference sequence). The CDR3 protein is CASSPPGGNSGNTIYF. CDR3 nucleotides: TGTGCCAGCAGCCCGCCGGGAGGGAACTCTGGAAACACCATATATTTT. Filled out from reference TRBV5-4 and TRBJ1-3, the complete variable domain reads ETGVTQSPTHLIKTRGQQVTLRCSSQSGHNTVSWYQQALGQGPQFIFQYYREEENGRGNFPPRFSGLQFPNYSSELNVNALELDDSALYLCASSPPGGNSGNTIYFGEGSWLTVV.

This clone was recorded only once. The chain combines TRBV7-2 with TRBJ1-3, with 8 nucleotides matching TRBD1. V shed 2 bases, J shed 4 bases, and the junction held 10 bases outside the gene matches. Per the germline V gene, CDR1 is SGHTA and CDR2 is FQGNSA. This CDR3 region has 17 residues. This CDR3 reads CASSLTPRGLRGNTIYF. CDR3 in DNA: TGTGCCAGCAGCTTAACCCCCAGGGGGCTGAGAGGAAACACCATATATTTT.

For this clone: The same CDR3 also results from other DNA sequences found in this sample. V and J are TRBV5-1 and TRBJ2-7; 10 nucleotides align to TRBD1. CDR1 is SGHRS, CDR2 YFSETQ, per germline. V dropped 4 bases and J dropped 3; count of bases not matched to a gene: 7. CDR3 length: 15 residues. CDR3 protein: CASSRTGTGDYEQYF. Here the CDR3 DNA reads TGCGCCAGCAGCAGGACCGGGACAGGGGACTACGAGCAGTACTTC.

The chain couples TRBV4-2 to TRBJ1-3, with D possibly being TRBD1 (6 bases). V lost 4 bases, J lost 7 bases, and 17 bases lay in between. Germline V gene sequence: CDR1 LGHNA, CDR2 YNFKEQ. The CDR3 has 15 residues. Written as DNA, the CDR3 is TGTGCCAGCAGCCCAGCGGGGGCTAAAGGGAACACCATATATTTT. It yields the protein CASSPAGAKGNTIYF.

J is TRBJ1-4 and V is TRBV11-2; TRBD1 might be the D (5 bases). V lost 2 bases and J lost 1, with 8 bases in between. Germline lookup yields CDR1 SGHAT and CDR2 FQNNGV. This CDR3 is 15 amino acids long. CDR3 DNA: TGTGCCAGCAGCTTACGGGGCATAACTAATGAAAAACTGTTTTTT. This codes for CASSLRGITNEKLFF.

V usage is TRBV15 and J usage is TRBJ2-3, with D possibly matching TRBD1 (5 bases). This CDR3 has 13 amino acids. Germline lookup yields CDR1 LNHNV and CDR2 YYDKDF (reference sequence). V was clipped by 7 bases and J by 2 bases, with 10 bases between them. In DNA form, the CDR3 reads TGTGCCACCACTCCCAGGGACACAGATACGCAGTATTTT. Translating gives CATTPRDTDTQYF.

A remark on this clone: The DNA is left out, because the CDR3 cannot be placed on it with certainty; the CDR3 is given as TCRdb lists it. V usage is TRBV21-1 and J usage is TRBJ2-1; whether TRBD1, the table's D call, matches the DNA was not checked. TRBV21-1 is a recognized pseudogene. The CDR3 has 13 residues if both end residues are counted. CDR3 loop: CAWGTGAYNEQFF.

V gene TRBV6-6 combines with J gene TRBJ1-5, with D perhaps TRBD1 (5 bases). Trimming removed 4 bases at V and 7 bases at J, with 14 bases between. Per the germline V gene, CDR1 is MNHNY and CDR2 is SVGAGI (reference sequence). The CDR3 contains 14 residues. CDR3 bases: TGTGCCAGCAGTTCCCGGGTGGGGGAACAGCCCCAGCATTTT. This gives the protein CASSSRVGEQPQHF.

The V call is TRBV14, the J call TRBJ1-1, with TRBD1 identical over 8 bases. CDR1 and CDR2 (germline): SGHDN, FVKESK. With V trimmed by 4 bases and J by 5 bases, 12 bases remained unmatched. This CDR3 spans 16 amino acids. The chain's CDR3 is CASSPGQGLGRTEAFF. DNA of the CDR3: TGTGCCAGCAGCCCCGGACAGGGCCTCGGTAGGACTGAAGCTTTCTTT.

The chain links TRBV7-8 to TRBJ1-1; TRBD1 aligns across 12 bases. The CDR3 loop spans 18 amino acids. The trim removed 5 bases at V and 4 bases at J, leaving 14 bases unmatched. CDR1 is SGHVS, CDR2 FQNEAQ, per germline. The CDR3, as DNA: TGTGCCAGCAGCATACTACCGGGACAGGGGGCCGGGGGCACTGAAGCTTTCTTT. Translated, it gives CASSILPGQGAGGTEAFF.

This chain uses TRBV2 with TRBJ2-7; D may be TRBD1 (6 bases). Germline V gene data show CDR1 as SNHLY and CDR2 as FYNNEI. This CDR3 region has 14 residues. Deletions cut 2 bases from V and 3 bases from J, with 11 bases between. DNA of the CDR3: TGTGCCAGCAGTGAACAGGGGATATTCTACGAGCAGTACTTC. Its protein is CASSEQGIFYEQYF. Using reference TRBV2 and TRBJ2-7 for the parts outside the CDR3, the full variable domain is EPEVTQTPSHQVTQMGQEVILRCVPISNHLYFYWYRQILGQKVEFLVSFYNNEISEKSEIFDDQFSVERPDGSNFTLKIRSTKLEDSAMYFCASSEQGIFYEQYFGPGTRLTVT.

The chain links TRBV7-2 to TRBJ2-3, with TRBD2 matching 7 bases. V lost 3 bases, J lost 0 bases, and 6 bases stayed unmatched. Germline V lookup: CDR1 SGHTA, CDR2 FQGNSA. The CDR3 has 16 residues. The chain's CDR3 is CASSFNLAASTDTQYF. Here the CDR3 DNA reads TGTGCCAGCAGCTTCAACCTAGCGGCTAGCACAGATACGCAGTATTTT.

The CDR3 loop is CASSSGLASYNEQFF. CDR3 DNA sequence: TGTGCCAGCAGCTCCGGACTAGCGAGCTACAATGAGCAGTTCTTC. The V gene is TRBV7-3, the J gene TRBJ2-1; 9 bases are shared with TRBD2. The CDR3 loop spans 15 amino acids. CDR1 and CDR2 (germline): SGHTA, FQGTGA. The V gene end was trimmed by 4 bases and the J gene end by 3 bases; junction bases not matched to a gene: 4. Drawing the rest from reference TRBV7-3 and TRBJ2-1, the complete variable domain is GAGVSQTPSNKVTEKGKYVELRCDPISGHTALYWYRQSLGQGPEFLIYFQGTGAADDSGLPNDRFFAVRPEGSVSTLKIQRTERGDSAVYLCASSSGLASYNEQFFGPGTRLTVL.